This paragraph covers one TCR beta chain sequence. Its specificity is not known. Cultured CD4+ T cell DNA underwent sequencing with the Oncomine TCR Beta short-read assay. TCRdb used MiXCR to reprocess the PCR reads, holding one entry per CDR3 protein. The table has more than 12,000 distinct CDR3 sequences, 21% seen once. This entry is derived from a study of vaccination and CD4 T cells after COVID-19. Overall study findings and caveats: Within the convalescent patients, spike mono-reactivity was found in 304 of 307 vaccine-specific clones.

Germline CDR1 reads SGHRS; CDR2 reads YFSETQ. V lost 0 bases, J lost 6 bases, and 2 bases stayed unmatched. The CDR3 is 15 amino acids. Treatment of the sample: roughly 11-day PBMC culture with coronavirus spike peptide pools or control peptides (ViraFEST assay). This specimen was CD4+ T cells from blood, cultured in vitro, taken before SARS-CoV-2 vaccination. The rearrangement links TRBV5-1 to TRBJ2-2, with 10 bases aligning to TRBD1. The source is a human donor who received a COVID-19 vaccine. The CDR3 sequence: CASSLAGQGAGELFF. The CDR3 DNA reads as TGCGCCAGCAGCTTGGCCGGACAGGGGGCCGGGGAGCTGTTTTTT.